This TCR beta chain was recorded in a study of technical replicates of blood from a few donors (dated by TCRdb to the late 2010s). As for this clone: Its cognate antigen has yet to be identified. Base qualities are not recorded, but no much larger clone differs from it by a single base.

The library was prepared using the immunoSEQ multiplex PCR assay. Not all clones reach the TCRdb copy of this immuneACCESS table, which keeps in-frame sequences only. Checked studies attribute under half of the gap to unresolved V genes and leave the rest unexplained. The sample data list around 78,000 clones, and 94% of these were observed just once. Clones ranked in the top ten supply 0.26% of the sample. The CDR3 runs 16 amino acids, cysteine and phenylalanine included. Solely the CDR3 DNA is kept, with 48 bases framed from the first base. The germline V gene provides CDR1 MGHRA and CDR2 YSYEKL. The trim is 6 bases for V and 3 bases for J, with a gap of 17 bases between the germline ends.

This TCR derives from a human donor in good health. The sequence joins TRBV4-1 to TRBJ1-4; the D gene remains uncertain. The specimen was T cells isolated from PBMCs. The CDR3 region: CASRHPSHDPNEKLFF. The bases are TGCGCCAGCAGACATCCATCGCATGATCCTAATGAAAAACTGTTTTTT.